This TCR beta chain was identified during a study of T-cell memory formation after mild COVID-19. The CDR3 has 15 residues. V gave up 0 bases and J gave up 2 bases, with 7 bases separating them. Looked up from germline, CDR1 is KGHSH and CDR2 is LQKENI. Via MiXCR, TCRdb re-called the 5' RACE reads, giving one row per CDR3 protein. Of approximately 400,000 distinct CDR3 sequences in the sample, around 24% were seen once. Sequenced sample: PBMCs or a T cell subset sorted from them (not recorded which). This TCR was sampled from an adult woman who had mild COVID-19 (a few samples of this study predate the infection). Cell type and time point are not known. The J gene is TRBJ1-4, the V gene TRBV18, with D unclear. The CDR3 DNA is TGTGCCAGCTCACCACCGGTGTATACTAATGAAAAACTGTTTTTT. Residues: CASSPPVYTNEKLFF.